Below, 11 T cell receptor beta chains from the same sample are listed, as sequenced in a study of blood T cell repertoires in COVID-19. Profiling relied on immunoSEQ multiplex PCR, and the TCRdb table lists in-frame clones only, not all of them. The sample lists 150,000 to 200,000 clones; about 83% were seen once. The sequencing input was peripheral blood. These receptor sequences come from a man between 65 and 80 years old who had recovered from COVID-19.

V usage is TRBV12-3 or TRBV12-4 and J usage is TRBJ2-1; D is undetermined. The CDR3 has 13 residues. V shed 7 bases and J shed 2 bases, with 9 bases lying between them. The CDR3 loop reads CASIKQPYNEQFF. DNA for the CDR3: TGTGCCAGCATAAAACAGCCCTACAATGAGCAGTTCTTC.

V gene TRBV7-2 combines with J gene TRBJ1-5; possible D gene TRBD1, 5 bases. CDR1 and CDR2 from the germline V gene are SGHTA and FQGNSA. The CDR3 has 13 residues. With 5 bases removed from V and 7 bases from J, the gap between germline ends came to 12 bases. The CDR3 coding sequence is TGTGCCAGCAGCCAGGGACTTCTCCAGCCCCAGCATTTT. As protein: CASSQGLLQPQHF.

The V call is TRBV5-6, the J call TRBJ1-2; 7 bases agree with TRBD1. The CDR3 consists of 15 residues. Trimming at V came to 2 bases and at J to 4 bases, leaving 8 bases not matched to a gene. The germline CDR1 and CDR2 sequences are SGHDT and YYEEEE. CDR3 coding DNA: TGTGCCAGCAGCTTCACAGGGGCCGGCCTCTATGGCTACACCTTC. Its translation: CASSFTGAGLYGYTF.

The chain has TRBV11-2 and TRBJ2-7, with TRBD2 as a possible D gene (6 bases). This CDR3 is built from 17 residues. CDR1 SGHAT and CDR2 FQNNGV come from the germline V gene. V was cut by 5 bases and J by 0 bases, with 20 bases left in between. CDR3 sequence reads: CASSGQSRRDLSYEQYF. The CDR3 nucleotides read TGTGCCAGCAGCGGCCAGTCCAGGCGGGACCTCTCCTACGAGCAGTACTTC.

The chain couples TRBV4-1 to TRBJ1-4, with TRBD1 matching 11 bases. The ends lost 0 bases at V and 8 bases at J; junction bases unmatched: 2. Per the germline V gene, CDR1 is MGHRA and CDR2 is YSYEKL. The length of the CDR3 is 15 residues. In DNA form, the CDR3 reads TGCGCCAGCAGCCAAGACGGGACAGGGGGAGAAAAACTGTTTTTT. This encodes CASSQDGTGGEKLFF.

For this clone: Germline and junction disagree at one end, which may indicate a read error. Here the CDR3 reads CASTQGGTGAPAFF. CDR3 bases: TGTGCCAGCACCCAAGGTGGGACAGGGGCCCCAGCTTTCTTT. The chain combines TRBV3-1 (or the pseudogene TRBV3-2) with TRBJ1-1; the match to TRBD1 covers 10 bases. This CDR3 is 14 amino acids long. Germline V gene lookup returns CDR1 LGHDT and CDR2 YNNKEL (reference sequence).

The V call is TRBV28, the J call TRBJ1-1; D not resolved. The CDR3 totals 11 residues. CDR1 and CDR2 from the germline V gene are MDHEN and SYDVKM. The V end was cut by 9 bases, the J end by 1 base, with 6 bases between. CDR3 sequence (DNA): TGTGCCAGTGGAGAGAACACTGAAGCTTTCTTT. It specifies CASGENTEAFF. The variable domain in full, with the rest retrieved from reference TRBV28 and TRBJ1-1, is DVKVTQSSRYLVKRTGEKVFLECVQDMDHENMFWYRQDPGLGLRLIYFSYDVKMKEKGDIPEGYSVSREKKERFSLILESASTNQTSMYLCASGENTEAFFGQGTRLTVV.

This rearrangement joins TRBV2 to TRBJ1-5; TRBD1 matches at 7 bases. The CDR3 spans 14 residues. CDR1 SNHLY and CDR2 FYNNEI come from the germline V gene. The V and J ends lost 7 bases and 6 bases, in that order; junction bases with no gene match: 9. CDR3 sequence: CASIDREGSQPQHF. The CDR3 nucleotides are TGTGCCAGCATTGACAGGGAGGGAAGTCAGCCCCAGCATTTT. Full variable domain (remainder filled in from reference TRBV2 and TRBJ1-5): EPEVTQTPSHQVTQMGQEVILRCVPISNHLYFYWYRQILGQKVEFLVSFYNNEISEKSEIFDDQFSVERPDGSNFTLKIRSTKLEDSAMYFCASIDREGSQPQHFGDGTRLSIL.

The chain couples TRBV2 to TRBJ2-6; maybe TRBD1 (6 bases). The germline V gene has CDR1 SNHLY and CDR2 FYNNEI. The CDR3 has 18 amino acids. Trimming removed 5 bases at V and 0 bases at J, with 17 bases between. The CDR3 loop is CASSWTASLLSGANVLTF. The CDR3 DNA follows: TGTGCCAGCAGTTGGACAGCCAGCCTCCTCTCTGGGGCCAACGTCCTGACTTTC.

The chain carries TRBV5-4 and TRBJ1-4; 8 nucleotides line up with TRBD1. Germline V CDR1 and CDR2: SGHNT, YYREEE (reference sequence). J was trimmed by 8 bases and V by 3 bases; bases with no gene match: 12. The CDR3 contains 16 residues. The CDR3 spells CASSSDGQGGGEKLFF. The DNA of the CDR3 is TGTGCCAGCAGCTCAGATGGACAGGGAGGCGGAGAAAAACTGTTTTTT.

This chain connects TRBV4-2 to TRBJ1-1; no definite D call. The germline V gene has CDR1 LGHNA and CDR2 YNFKEQ. This CDR3 is 13 amino acids long. Trimming stripped 3 bases from V and 1 base from J, with 6 bases between. The CDR3 nucleotides read TGTGCCAGCAGCCAGAGGAGGAACACTGAAGCTTTCTTT. Its protein product is CASSQRRNTEAFF.